This T cell receptor beta chain was documented in a study of blood T cell repertoires in COVID-19. Looked up from germline, CDR1 is MDHEN and CDR2 is SYDVKM. J gave up 3 bases and V 5 bases, and 16 bases lay outside the gene matches. CDR3 length: 20 amino acids. Authors' methods: Nucleated cell counts were estimated from reference gene primer amplification. Using immunoSEQ multiplex PCR, the repertoire was profiled, and TCRdb retains in-frame clones only, with some absent. That table is the source of V, J and clone size, and D and trimming were worked out from the DNA. In the table there are 40,000 to 50,000 clones, roughly 85% of which are singletons.

This chain uses TRBV28 with TRBJ1-4; 12 bases match TRBD1. The TCR sequence derives from a woman of 80 years or more with acute or convalescent COVID-19. Sequencing was carried out using peripheral blood. CDR3 in amino acids: CASSPIWAGQGAFANEKLFF. For the CDR3, the DNA is TGTGCCAGCAGTCCGATATGGGCGGGACAGGGGGCTTTTGCTAATGAAAAACTGTTTTTT.